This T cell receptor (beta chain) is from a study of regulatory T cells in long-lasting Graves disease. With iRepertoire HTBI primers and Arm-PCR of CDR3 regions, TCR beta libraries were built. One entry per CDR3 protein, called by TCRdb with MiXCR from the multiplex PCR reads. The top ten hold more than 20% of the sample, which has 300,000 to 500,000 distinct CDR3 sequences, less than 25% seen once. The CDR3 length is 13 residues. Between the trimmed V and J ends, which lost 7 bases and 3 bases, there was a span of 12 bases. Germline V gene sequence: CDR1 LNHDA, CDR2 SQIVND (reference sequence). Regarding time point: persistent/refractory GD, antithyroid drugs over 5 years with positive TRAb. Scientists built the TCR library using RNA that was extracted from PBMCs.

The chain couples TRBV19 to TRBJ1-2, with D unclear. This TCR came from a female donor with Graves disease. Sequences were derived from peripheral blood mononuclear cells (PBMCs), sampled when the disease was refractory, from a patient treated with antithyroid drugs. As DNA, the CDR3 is TGTGCCAGTAAGGAGCTATCGGACTATGGCTACACCTTC. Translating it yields CASKELSDYGYTF.